The 22 T cell receptor beta chains given below trace back to one sample, sequenced in a study of T cell repertoires in cytomegalovirus infection (dated by TCRdb to between 2018 and 2021). Sequencing was carried out with an Illumina HiSeq 1500. TCRdb took the public reads, trimmed them with fastp at Q25, ran MiXCR for clone calling and kept in-frame beta chains. Every distinct CDR3 protein forms one entry, paired with its most common genes and DNA. The sample yields approximately 190,000 distinct CDR3 sequences; 28% were counted once. Clones ranked in the top ten supply about 31% of the sample. Specimen: PBMCs. The source of these receptors is a human donor in good health (CMV status not recorded). Some clones in this sample may be carry-over from other donors' samples.

A few counts support this clonotype. J is TRBJ2-5 and V is TRBV2, with 7 bases matching TRBD2. V lost 6 bases, J lost 2 bases, and 6 bases stayed unmatched. Germline V gene lookup returns CDR1 SNHLY and CDR2 FYNNEI. This CDR3 comprises 14 residues. The CDR3 loop reads CASSPRGIQETQYF. CDR3 nucleotide sequence: TGTGCCAGCAGCCCGCGGGGGATACAAGAGACCCAGTACTTC. The entire variable domain, with the rest obtained from reference TRBV2 and TRBJ2-5, is as follows: EPEVTQTPSHQVTQMGQEVILRCVPISNHLYFYWYRQILGQKVEFLVSFYNNEISEKSEIFDDQFSVERPDGSNFTLKIRSTKLEDSAMYFCASSPRGIQETQYFGPGTRLLVL.

There are many counts of this clonotype. The chain uses TRBV5-6 and TRBJ2-7; D is perhaps TRBD1 (6 bases). Trimming removed 1 base from V and 2 bases from J, with 10 bases in between. This CDR3 is built from 14 residues. Germline loops: CDR1 SGHDT, CDR2 YYEEEE. The CDR3 here is CASSLPGATYEQYF. In nucleotides, the CDR3 is TGTGCCAGCAGCTTGCCAGGGGCCACCTACGAGCAGTACTTC.

Only a few counts were recorded for this clonotype. The V and J genes are TRBV29-1 and TRBJ2-3, with D possibly TRBD1 on 6 matching bases. The germline V and J ends were trimmed by 4 bases and 0 bases, with 8 bases remaining between them. Per the germline V gene, CDR1 is SQVTM and CDR2 is ANQGSEA. The CDR3 covers 13 residues. CDR3 DNA sequence: TGCAGCGTTGGGGGGCCCAGCACAGATACGCAGTATTTT. Amino acid sequence: CSVGGPSTDTQYF.

The chain is built from TRBV6-1 and TRBJ1-2; tentatively, D is TRBD1 (6 bases). This CDR3 spans 15 amino acids. Germline CDR1 is MNHNS and CDR2 is SASEGT. Trimming cost V 3 bases and J 3 bases, with 14 bases left between them. The CDR3 loop is CASSDHRDRHYGYTF. CDR3 DNA sequence: TGTGCCAGCAGTGACCACAGGGACCGTCACTATGGCTACACCTTC.

The rearrangement uses TRBV9 and TRBJ1-1; D call uncertain. This CDR3 region has 12 residues. The V end was cut by 0 bases, the J end by 7 bases, with 7 bases between. Germline V gene data show CDR1 as SGDLS and CDR2 as YYNGEE. This CDR3 reads CASSVVQREAFF. The CDR3, as DNA: TGTGCCAGCAGCGTAGTACAGCGTGAAGCTTTCTTT.

The V gene is TRBV11-1, the J gene TRBJ1-2; D is unresolved. The CDR3 covers 14 residues. The germline V gene has CDR1 SGHAT and CDR2 FQDESV (reference sequence). Between the trimmed V and J ends, which lost 4 bases and 0 bases, there was a span of 9 bases. The CDR3 here is CASSSTESNYGYTF. CDR3 bases: TGTGCCAGCAGCTCTACAGAGTCTAACTATGGCTACACCTTC.

This clonotype was detected a few times. This sequence joins TRBV6-1 and TRBJ1-2; TRBD1 matches 7 bases. The length of the CDR3 is 14 residues. CDR1 and CDR2 from the germline V gene are MNHNS and SASEGT. V was pared by 5 bases and J by 3 bases, with 6 bases of the junction left unmatched. The CDR3 DNA reads TGTGCCAGCAGTCTGGACAGGACGCACTATGGCTACACCTTC. Translating it yields CASSLDRTHYGYTF.

The chain carries TRBV28 and TRBJ2-7, with 10 bases that match TRBD1. CDR1 is MDHEN, CDR2 SYDVKM, per germline. Trimming removed 5 bases from V and 7 bases from J; junction bases left unmatched: 8. The CDR3 is made up of 14 amino acids. The CDR3 protein is CASSRTGGALEQYF. CDR3 nucleotide sequence: TGTGCCAGCAGTCGGACAGGGGGGGCGTTGGAGCAGTACTTC.

The chain carries TRBV7-2 and TRBJ2-5, with D unclear. The germline CDR1 and CDR2 sequences are SGHTA and FQGNSA. This CDR3 contains 10 residues. The V end was cut by 5 bases, the J end by 5 bases, with 3 bases between. The CDR3 DNA sequence: TGTGCCAGCAGCCACGAGACCCAGTACTTC. As protein: CASSHETQYF.

The V call is TRBV10-3, the J call TRBJ1-2; no clear D. V was trimmed by 3 bases and J by 3 bases, leaving 14 bases between them. The CDR3 covers 15 residues. From germline, CDR1 is ENHRY and CDR2 SYGVKD. The CDR3 sequence: CAISDGQPGDYGYTF. CDR3 bases: TGTGCCATCAGTGACGGGCAGCCGGGAGACTATGGCTACACCTTC.

The chain carries TRBV13 and TRBJ1-2, with 8 bases that match TRBD1. Germline V gene lookup returns CDR1 PRHDT and CDR2 FYEKMQ (reference sequence). The CDR3 has 17 residues. V lost 0 bases and J lost 4; bases outside the gene matches: 10. Here the CDR3 reads CASSLGGQGAVPYGYTF. The CDR3 nucleotides read TGTGCCAGCAGCTTAGGGGGGCAGGGGGCAGTTCCCTATGGCTACACCTTC.

The genes are TRBV20-1 and TRBJ1-1, with TRBD1 matching over 7 bases. The CDR3 is 12 amino acids. Looked up from germline, CDR1 is DFQATT and CDR2 is SNEGSKA (reference sequence). The V and J ends lost 3 bases and 5 bases, in that order; junction bases with no gene match: 3. The CDR3 reads CSARAGGTEAFF. CDR3 in DNA: TGCAGTGCTAGGGCAGGGGGGACTGAAGCTTTCTTT.

The chain recombines TRBV12-3 or TRBV12-4 with TRBJ1-1; D is unclear. This CDR3 spans 14 amino acids. Trimming took 0 bases from V and 6 from J, leaving 11 bases between them. This chain's CDR3 is CASSLARGMSEAFF. The CDR3 DNA is TGTGCCAGCAGTTTAGCGCGTGGGATGTCTGAAGCTTTCTTT.

This clonotype was seen many times. This chain joins TRBV28 and TRBJ2-5; possibly TRBD2 for D (6 bases). The CDR3 consists of 15 residues. Germline CDR1 is MDHEN and CDR2 is SYDVKM. Trimming shortened V by 5 bases and J by 7 bases, and 20 bases separated the two germline ends. This CDR3 is CASSPGTPEERTQYF. For the CDR3, the DNA is TGTGCCAGCAGTCCCGGGACTCCCGAAGAGAGGACCCAGTACTTC.

This clonotype has a handful of counts. This sequence joins TRBV5-4 and TRBJ1-1; D not certain. Germline assignment: CDR1 SGHNT and CDR2 YYREEE (reference sequence). V lost 0 bases and J 3 bases, leaving 18 bases between the germline ends. The CDR3 sequence is 17 residues long. The CDR3 DNA reads as TGTGCCAGCAGCTTGGGTTCTCCCTTTTCCCCGTACACTGAAGCTTTCTTT. Protein: CASSLGSPFSPYTEAFF.

This chain links TRBV7-8 with TRBJ1-5; 8 nucleotides align to TRBD1. CDR1 is SGHVS, CDR2 FQNEAQ, per germline. V shed 5 bases, J shed 5 bases, and the junction held 11 bases outside the gene matches. This CDR3 has 16 amino acids. The CDR3 reads CASSPEVAGGYQPQHF. DNA for the CDR3: TGTGCCAGCAGCCCTGAGGTCGCAGGGGGCTATCAGCCCCAGCATTTT.

This clonotype was counted many times. The rearrangement uses TRBV7-2 and TRBJ2-5; tentatively, D is TRBD1 (5 bases). The V and J ends lost 4 bases and 2 bases respectively, with 20 bases between them. Germline CDR1 reads SGHTA; CDR2 reads FQGNSA. The CDR3 length is 17 residues. The CDR3 reads CASSSARAWGLQETQYF. Written as DNA, the CDR3 is TGTGCCAGCAGCTCCGCACGGGCCTGGGGCCTTCAAGAGACCCAGTACTTC.

In this sample, this clonotype turned up a few times. The chain links TRBV18 to TRBJ2-2; D is uncertain. Trimming pared 2 bases from V and 3 bases from J, leaving 16 bases between. In germline, CDR1 is KGHSH, CDR2 LQKENI. This CDR3 contains 17 residues. The CDR3 region is CASSPSQVASHTGELFF. The CDR3 DNA reads as TGTGCCAGCTCACCAAGCCAGGTTGCCAGCCACACCGGGGAGCTGTTTTTT.

The chain recombines TRBV11-1 with TRBJ1-2, with a tentative D call TRBD1 (6 bases). CDR3 length: 13 residues. V lost 5 bases to trimming and J lost 6 bases, with 13 bases between them. The germline CDR1 and CDR2 sequences are SGHAT and FQDESV (reference sequence). The CDR3 DNA follows: TGTGCCAGCAGCGTACAGGGTCTTGATGGCTACACCTTC. This gives the protein CASSVQGLDGYTF. The full variable domain, completed using reference TRBV11-1 and TRBJ1-2, is EAEVAQSPRYKITEKSQAVAFWCDPISGHATLYWYRQILGQGPELLVQFQDESVVDDSQLPKDRFSAERLKGVDSTLKIQPAELGDSAMYLCASSVQGLDGYTFGSGTRLTVV.

This clonotype appeared many times. This chain connects TRBV7-2 to TRBJ1-1, with TRBD1 matching over 8 bases. Germline V gene lookup returns CDR1 SGHTA and CDR2 FQGNSA. The trim removed 5 bases at V and 9 bases at J, leaving 8 bases unmatched. The CDR3 has 13 residues. In nucleotides, the CDR3 is TGTGCCAGCAGCCCTGACAGGGGCCTTCAAGCTTTCTTT. This codes for CASSPDRGLQAFF.

The rearrangement links TRBV14 to TRBJ1-1; no clear D. Trimming pared 1 base from V and 4 bases from J, leaving 7 bases between. CDR3 length: 13 residues. Germline V gene sequence: CDR1 SGHDN, CDR2 FVKESK. CDR3 region: CASSQGSRTEAFF. Written as DNA, the CDR3 is TGTGCCAGCAGCCAAGGCTCCCGCACTGAAGCTTTCTTT.

CDR3 coding DNA: TGTGCCAGCGGAGGCGACAACACAGATACGCAGTATTTT. It yields the protein CASGGDNTDTQYF. The J gene is TRBJ2-3, the V gene TRBV6-2 or TRBV6-3, with a possible D match to TRBD2 (5 bases). There are 13 residues in the CDR3. V was shortened by 8 bases and J by 2 bases, with 11 bases between the two germline ends. Germline assignment: CDR1 MNHEY and CDR2 SVGEGT.